The present entry profiles one TCR beta chain with its context. The data originate from a study of T cell clones after liver transplantation. The protocol was immunoSEQ multiplex PCR, while the TCRdb copy is restricted to in-frame clones and leaves out a portion. This sample has about 45,000 clones, with 85% to 90% found just once. This sequence originates from a human patient who received a liver transplant. These T cells may partly come from the graft donor. This sample comprised CD4+ T cells from blood, obtained 24 months after liver transplant.

CDR3 loop: CASTLGAKAFF. In nucleotides, the CDR3 is TGTGCCAGCACGCTGGGGGCCAAAGCTTTCTTT. This rearrangement joins TRBV6-5 to TRBJ1-1; tentative D call: TRBD1 (6 bases). The CDR3 runs 11 residues. Germline lookup yields CDR1 MNHEY and CDR2 SVGAGI. V was cut by 7 bases and J by 9 bases, with 12 bases left in between.